These 28 T cell receptor beta chains were all obtained from the same sample, sequenced in a study of T cells after yellow fever vaccination. One entry per CDR3 protein, called by TCRdb with MiXCR from the 5' RACE reads. The top ten hold approximately 3.5% of the sample, which has 300,000 or so distinct CDR3 sequences, 8.7% seen once. The source was CD4+ T cells sorted from PBMCs, collected 5 days after the yellow fever booster vaccination. These receptors were taken from a young man who received the YFV17D yellow fever vaccine.

The rearrangement joins TRBV7-2 to TRBJ2-7; TRBD2 is a possible D gene (5 bases). The germline V gene has CDR1 SGHTA and CDR2 FQGNSA. The CDR3 length is 14 residues. V was trimmed by 0 bases and J by 7 bases, leaving 13 bases between them. CDR3 sequence: CASSLATRPGEQYF. The CDR3 coding sequence is TGTGCCAGCAGCTTAGCTACTAGACCGGGAGAGCAGTACTTC.

The rearrangement joins TRBV20-1 to TRBJ2-5; no clear D. There are 11 residues in the CDR3. Germline V lookup: CDR1 DFQATT, CDR2 SNEGSKA (reference sequence). V was trimmed by 6 bases and J by 4 bases, leaving 9 bases between them. The DNA for the CDR3 is TGCAGTGCCAGCCCTCGAGAGACCCAGTACTTC. This translates into CSASPRETQYF.

There are a few counts of this clonotype. This chain uses TRBV3-1 with TRBJ2-5; the match to TRBD2 covers 8 bases. Looked up from germline, CDR1 is LGHDT and CDR2 is YNNKEL (reference sequence). The CDR3 length is 14 residues. V shed 4 bases, J shed 2 bases, and the junction held 3 bases outside the gene matches. The CDR3: CASSRGLEQETQYF. As DNA, the CDR3 is TGTGCCAGCAGCCGGGGACTAGAGCAAGAGACCCAGTACTTC.

This clonotype has a count of ten or more. This sequence joins TRBV7-3 and TRBJ2-1; 10 bases agree with TRBD2. J gave up 8 bases and V 5 bases, and 18 bases lay outside the gene matches. Germline values: CDR1 SGHTA, CDR2 FQGTGA. This CDR3 is built from 18 residues. CDR3 sequence reads: CASSPKLASGGIVDEQFF. The CDR3 DNA follows: TGTGCCAGCAGCCCAAAACTGGCTAGCGGGGGCATAGTAGATGAGCAGTTCTTC.

The chain carries TRBV20-1 and TRBJ1-1, with 7 bases aligning to TRBD1. Germline CDR1 and CDR2: DFQATT and SNEGSKA (reference sequence). J was trimmed by 1 base and V by 5 bases; bases with no gene match: 16. The CDR3 length is 17 residues. The CDR3 DNA reads as TGCAGTGCTGGTACCCGGGACAGAGTCCCGTGGAACACTGAAGCTTTCTTT. Translating it yields CSAGTRDRVPWNTEAFF.

This rearrangement joins TRBV5-5 to TRBJ1-2; TRBD1 matches at 8 bases. The junction had 5 bases not matched to a gene; V was cut back by 4 bases and J by 0 bases. This CDR3 has 15 amino acids. Germline lookup yields CDR1 SGHKS and CDR2 YYEKEE (reference sequence). The CDR3: CASSPGTGTNYGYTF. The CDR3 DNA reads as TGTGCCAGCAGCCCAGGGACAGGAACTAACTATGGCTACACCTTC.

This clonotype was recorded many times. The V and J genes are TRBV12-3 or TRBV12-4 and TRBJ2-2; 9 bases fit TRBD1. The CDR3 is 16 amino acids. Germline trimming cut 4 bases from V and 2 bases from J; bases unmatched to any gene: 5. The CDR3 region is CASSSTTGGNTGELFF. The CDR3 DNA reads as TGTGCCAGCAGTTCCACTACAGGGGGCAACACCGGGGAGCTGTTTTTT.

The chain is built from TRBV7-3 and TRBJ1-1, with D possibly being TRBD1 (6 bases). The V gene's germline CDR1 is SGHTA and CDR2 FQGTGA. This CDR3 is built from 12 residues. The V end was cut by 5 bases, the J end by 7 bases, with 11 bases between. The CDR3 is CASSIQGGEAFF. In nucleotides, the CDR3 is TGTGCCAGCAGCATACAGGGTGGTGAAGCTTTCTTT.

This clonotype was observed a handful of times. V is TRBV7-8 and J is TRBJ1-6; unclear D gene. This CDR3 comprises 12 residues. Germline lookup yields CDR1 SGHVS and CDR2 FQNEAQ. V lost 1 base and J 10 bases, leaving 5 bases between the germline ends. The CDR3 loop is CASSLDGSPLHF. DNA for the CDR3: TGTGCCAGCAGCTTAGATGGGTCACCCCTCCACTTT.

This clonotype turned up a few times. The V call is TRBV5-1, the J call TRBJ2-4; D might be TRBD1 or TRBD2, each matching 5 bases. This CDR3 is 17 amino acids long. The germline V gene encodes CDR1 SGHRS and CDR2 YFSETQ. With 4 bases removed from V and 0 bases from J, the gap between germline ends came to 17 bases. This chain's CDR3 is CASSLGRLAGAKNIQYF. Here the CDR3 DNA reads TGCGCCAGCAGCCTGGGACGTCTGGCGGGAGCCAAAAACATTCAGTACTTC.

This clonotype showed up just a few times. The chain has TRBV10-3 and TRBJ1-2; 8 bases match TRBD1. The junction had 6 bases not matched to a gene; V was cut back by 2 bases and J by 4 bases. This CDR3 region has 15 residues. Per the germline V gene, CDR1 is ENHRY and CDR2 is SYGVKD. In DNA, the CDR3 is TGTGCCATCAGTGAGGGGGCAGGGGGCACCTATGGCTACACCTTC. It specifies CAISEGAGGTYGYTF.

This chain joins TRBV28 and TRBJ2-7, with D unresolved. This CDR3 contains 13 residues. Germline assignment: CDR1 MDHEN and CDR2 SYDVKM. The V and J ends lost 4 bases and 4 bases respectively, with 11 bases between them. This chain's CDR3 is CASSSPDRYEQYV. The CDR3 DNA reads TGTGCCAGCAGTTCCCCCGACCGTTACGAGCAGTACGTC.

The rearrangement uses TRBV5-1 and TRBJ1-2, with 11 nucleotides matching TRBD1. Germline CDR1 is SGHRS and CDR2 is YFSETQ. This CDR3 is 16 amino acids long. The V and J ends lost 2 bases and 0 bases, in that order; junction bases with no gene match: 3. This chain's CDR3 is CASSFGTGGTNYGYTF. The CDR3 DNA sequence: TGCGCCAGCAGCTTCGGGACAGGGGGAACTAACTATGGCTACACCTTC.

This clonotype was seen a handful of times. This sequence joins TRBV5-1 and TRBJ2-3; TRBD2 matches at 9 bases. The CDR3 has 17 residues. Trimming at V came to 4 bases and at J to 2 bases, leaving 11 bases not matched to a gene. Germline V CDR1 and CDR2: SGHRS, YFSETQ. The CDR3 loop reads CASSRGVAGAYTDTQYF. The CDR3, as DNA: TGCGCCAGCAGCCGGGGGGTAGCGGGGGCGTACACAGATACGCAGTATTTT.

The rearrangement uses TRBV7-2 and TRBJ1-5; unclear D gene. Germline CDR1 reads SGHTA; CDR2 reads FQGNSA. The length of the CDR3 is 14 residues. V shed 1 base and J shed 0 bases, with 4 bases lying between them. This CDR3 reads CASSLGPSNQPQHF. The CDR3 nucleotides are TGTGCCAGCAGCTTAGGCCCTAGCAATCAGCCCCAGCATTTT. Full variable domain (remainder filled in from reference TRBV7-2 and TRBJ1-5): GAGVSQSPSNKVTEKGKDVELRCDPISGHTALYWYRQSLGQGLEFLIYFQGNSAPDKSGLPSDRFSAERTGGSVSTLTIQRTQQEDSAVYLCASSLGPSNQPQHFGDGTRLSIL.

J is TRBJ1-5 and V is TRBV7-2; D perhaps matches TRBD1 (6 bases). The CDR3 sequence is 16 residues long. Between the trimmed V and J ends, which lost 5 bases and 1 base, there was a span of 15 bases. In germline, CDR1 is SGHTA, CDR2 FQGNSA. Here the CDR3 reads CASSMQGPQSNQPQHF. The CDR3 coding sequence is TGTGCCAGCAGCATGCAGGGGCCTCAAAGCAATCAGCCCCAGCATTTT.

The chain recombines TRBV20-1 with TRBJ2-3; D ambiguous. The germline V and J ends were trimmed by 3 bases and 3 bases, with 10 bases remaining between them. Per the germline V gene, CDR1 is DFQATT and CDR2 is SNEGSKA (reference sequence). The CDR3 loop spans 13 amino acids. CDR3 nucleotide sequence: TGCAGTGCTAGGCTTGTCGGGACAGATACGCAGTATTTT. This sequence encodes CSARLVGTDTQYF.

V is TRBV12-3 or TRBV12-4 and J is TRBJ1-2; TRBD1 aligns across 11 bases. Germline trimming cut 4 bases from V and 5 bases from J; bases unmatched to any gene: 0. The length of the CDR3 is 13 residues. CDR3 sequence reads: CASSWDRGYGYTF. DNA for the CDR3: TGTGCCAGCAGTTGGGACAGGGGGTATGGCTACACCTTC.

This clonotype has only a few counts. V gene TRBV11-2 combines with J gene TRBJ2-7; TRBD1 matches 8 bases. Germline assignment: CDR1 SGHAT and CDR2 FQNNGV. CDR3 length: 13 residues. V was pared by 5 bases and J by 6 bases, with 6 bases of the junction left unmatched. The CDR3 coding sequence is TGTGCCAGCAGCACACAGGGGGGTGGCGAGCAGTACGTC. Its translation is CASSTQGGGEQYV.

This clonotype has ten or more counts. The V call is TRBV5-1, the J call TRBJ2-7; D remains ambiguous. This CDR3 is built from 12 residues. V was trimmed by 3 bases and J by 0 bases, leaving 4 bases between them. Germline V gene data show CDR1 as SGHRS and CDR2 as YFSETQ. In DNA form, the CDR3 reads TGCGCCAGCAGCTCCAGCTCCTACGAGCAGTACTTC. Translated, it gives CASSSSSYEQYF. Supplemented by reference TRBV5-1 and TRBJ2-7, the full variable domain reads KAGVTQTPRYLIKTRGQQVTLSCSPISGHRSVSWYQQTPGQGLQFLFEYFSETQRNKGNFPGRFSGRQFSNSRSEMNVSTLELGDSALYLCASSSSSYEQYFGPGTRLTVT.

The gene calls are TRBV6-2 or TRBV6-3 and TRBJ2-5, with 9 bases that match TRBD1. The V gene end was trimmed by 0 bases and the J gene end by 2 bases; junction bases not matched to a gene: 1. Germline CDR1 and CDR2: MNHEY and SVGEGT. The length of the CDR3 is 15 residues. This chain's CDR3 is CASSYSGTGQETQYF. The CDR3 coding sequence is TGTGCCAGCAGTTACTCGGGGACAGGGCAAGAGACCCAGTACTTC.

This chain links TRBV7-2 with TRBJ2-7; TRBD1 matches at 8 bases. This CDR3 comprises 16 residues. The germline gives CDR1 SGHTA, CDR2 FQGNSA. The V and J ends lost 1 base and 7 bases, in that order; junction bases with no gene match: 12. In nucleotides, the CDR3 is TGTGCCAGCAGCTTAGTAAGGGGCCAGGGGGCAAGGGAGCAGTACTTC. Translation gives CASSLVRGQGAREQYF.

The chain combines TRBV18 with TRBJ1-1, with D uncertain. There are 14 residues in the CDR3. Trimming removed 0 bases from V and 1 base from J, with 6 bases in between. CDR1 is KGHSH, CDR2 LQKENI, per germline. The CDR3: CASSPPGRNTEAFF. As DNA, the CDR3 is TGTGCCAGCTCACCACCGGGCAGGAACACTGAAGCTTTCTTT.

The sample holds a few counts of this clonotype. The V and J genes are TRBV5-1 and TRBJ2-2, with 9 bases lining up with TRBD1. The CDR3 spans 15 residues. Trimming removed 3 bases from V and 8 bases from J; junction bases left unmatched: 8. Per germline, CDR1 SGHRS and CDR2 YFSETQ. The chain's CDR3 is CASSWDRVGRGELFF. CDR3 DNA: TGCGCCAGCAGCTGGGACAGGGTCGGTCGTGGGGAGCTGTTTTTT.

This clonotype was seen more than once but under ten times. This chain connects TRBV18 to TRBJ2-2; tentative D call: TRBD1 (6 bases). The V end was cut by 3 bases, the J end by 7 bases, with 12 bases between. Germline CDR1 and CDR2: KGHSH and LQKENI. The length of the CDR3 is 14 residues. CDR3 residues: CASSPDSLVGELFF. CDR3 DNA: TGTGCCAGCTCACCGGACAGTCTAGTCGGGGAGCTGTTTTTT.

The chain joins TRBV10-3 to TRBJ2-7; a possible D gene is TRBD2 (5 bases). CDR3 length: 14 amino acids. Trimming left V 0 bases short and J 5 bases short, with 11 bases between. CDR1 ENHRY and CDR2 SYGVKD come from the germline V gene. This CDR3 is CAISESSGIHEQYF. The DNA of the CDR3 is TGTGCCATCAGTGAGTCTTCCGGGATTCACGAGCAGTACTTC.

This clonotype was observed a handful of times. This chain connects TRBV7-2 to TRBJ2-1, with D maybe TRBD1 (5 bases). CDR3 length equals 15 residues. In germline, CDR1 is SGHTA, CDR2 FQGNSA. Trimming removed 1 base from V and 6 bases from J, with 13 bases in between. The CDR3 is CASSLVGASGNEQFF. CDR3 coding DNA: TGTGCCAGCAGCTTAGTAGGGGCGTCCGGCAATGAGCAGTTCTTC. The full variable domain, its missing parts supplied by reference TRBV7-2 and TRBJ2-1, is GAGVSQSPSNKVTEKGKDVELRCDPISGHTALYWYRQSLGQGLEFLIYFQGNSAPDKSGLPSDRFSAERTGGSVSTLTIQRTQQEDSAVYLCASSLVGASGNEQFFGPGTRLTVL.

The V gene is TRBV19, the J gene TRBJ2-2; D remains unclear. Trimming removed 7 bases at V and 3 bases at J, with 15 bases between. Germline lookup yields CDR1 LNHDA and CDR2 SQIVND (reference sequence). This CDR3 contains 15 residues. CDR3 protein: CASILSDGHTGELFF. CDR3 coding DNA: TGTGCCAGTATCCTCTCCGACGGGCACACCGGGGAGCTGTTTTTT.